This entry lists 14 T cell receptor beta chains sequenced from one sample in a study of a mutant IDH1 vaccine in newly diagnosed glioma. Sequencing was performed with immunoSEQ multiplex PCR; in TCRdb, only in-frame clones are kept and a portion is missing. The repertoire includes about 84,000 clones, about 81% of them detected once, and about 5.7% sits in the top ten. The sample's time point: week 47, end of study. Vaccine doses each comprised 300 ug of mutant IDH1 20-mer peptide, with topical imiquimod. These receptors have no known antigen. Sequencing was performed on PBMCs, taken from a glioma patient whose treatment included an IDH1 peptide vaccine. The receptors derive from a man aged 35 to 55 with glioma.

The CDR3 DNA reads as TGTGCCAGCAGTTCCATGGGGGGCTATGGCTACACCTTC. It translates to CASSSMGGYGYTF. This chain connects TRBV6-5 to TRBJ1-2, with a weak D call TRBD1 (5 bases). This CDR3 is built from 13 residues. The V end was cut by 4 bases, the J end by 4 bases, with 10 bases between. Per the germline V gene, CDR1 is MNHEY and CDR2 is SVGAGI.

This clone was recorded only once. The J gene is TRBJ1-4, the V gene TRBV7-9, with TRBD1 matching 7 bases. This CDR3 has 16 residues. The germline V gene has CDR1 SEHNR and CDR2 FQNEAQ (reference sequence). Trimming at V came to 2 bases and at J to 5 bases, leaving 8 bases not matched to a gene. CDR3 sequence reads: CASSLLLTGWNEKLFF. The DNA for the CDR3 is TGTGCCAGCAGCTTACTGTTGACAGGGTGGAATGAAAAACTGTTTTTT.

This clone was observed a single time. The V gene is TRBV18, the J gene TRBJ2-7; the match to TRBD1 covers 7 bases. With 1 base clipped from V and 1 base from J, the junction kept 7 bases outside the gene matches. The germline V gene encodes CDR1 KGHSH and CDR2 LQKENI. CDR3 length: 16 residues. CDR3 coding DNA: TGTGCCAGCTCACCACTCCCGGGACAGAAGTCCTACGAGCAGTACTTC. Translated, it gives CASSPLPGQKSYEQYF.

The rearrangement links TRBV7-6 to TRBJ1-3; 9 positions agree with TRBD1. The CDR3 loop spans 16 amino acids. V was clipped by 6 bases and J by 3 bases; unmatched bases: 9. CDR1 SGHVS and CDR2 FNYEAQ come from the germline V gene. CDR3 nucleotides: TGTGCCAGCAGGCCCGAAAGGACAGGGGATGGAAACACCATATATTTT. Translating gives CASRPERTGDGNTIYF.

The chain uses TRBV9 and TRBJ2-2; 9 nucleotides agree with TRBD1. Germline V gene sequence: CDR1 SGDLS, CDR2 YYNGEE. The trim removed 3 bases at V and 4 bases at J, leaving 4 bases unmatched. The CDR3 is made up of 15 amino acids. CDR3 residues: CASSAGTGPTGELFF. The CDR3 DNA reads TGTGCCAGCAGCGCCGGGACAGGGCCCACCGGGGAGCTGTTTTTT.

The count of this clone is one. The chain has TRBV4-2 and TRBJ2-7; TRBD1 might be the D (5 bases). V was clipped by 3 bases and J by 3 bases, with 18 bases between them. CDR1 is LGHNA, CDR2 YNFKEQ, per germline. There are 16 residues in the CDR3. CDR3: CASSQRRATVFYEQYF. CDR3 coding DNA: TGTGCCAGCAGCCAGCGCAGGGCCACCGTCTTCTACGAGCAGTACTTC.

The gene calls are TRBV6-5 and TRBJ2-1; the D is unclear. Trimming removed 8 bases from V and 6 bases from J, with 17 bases in between. Germline V gene data show CDR1 as MNHEY and CDR2 as SVGAGI. The CDR3 runs 14 residues. CDR3 coding DNA: TGTGCCAGCGGCTGGGTTCGCCGATCCAATGAGCAGTTCTTC. Protein: CASGWVRRSNEQFF.

J is TRBJ1-1 and V is TRBV7-9; a possible D gene is TRBD1 (6 bases). Trimming left V 5 bases short and J 1 base short, with 14 bases between. CDR3 length equals 15 residues. Germline V gene data show CDR1 as SEHNR and CDR2 as FQNEAQ (reference sequence). The CDR3 region is CASSEPGTPNTEAFF. CDR3 nucleotide sequence: TGTGCCAGCAGCGAACCCGGGACACCGAACACTGAAGCTTTCTTT.

The V gene is TRBV7-8, the J gene TRBJ2-3; either TRBD1 or TRBD2 may fit D (5 bases each). CDR1 is SGHVS, CDR2 FQNEAQ, per germline. The V end was cut by 0 bases, the J end by 7 bases, with 20 bases between. This CDR3 spans 17 amino acids. The CDR3 here is CASSLALTGGEGNTQYF. In nucleotides, the CDR3 is TGTGCCAGCAGCTTAGCGCTTACGGGCGGAGAGGGGAATACGCAGTATTTT. The variable domain in full, with the rest retrieved from reference TRBV7-8 and TRBJ2-3, is GAGVSQSPRYKVAKRGQDVALRCDPISGHVSLFWYQQALGQGPEFLTYFQNEAQLDKSGLPSDRFFAERPEGSVSTLKIQRTQQEDSAVYLCASSLALTGGEGNTQYFGPGTRLTVL.

This clone showed up just a few times. The chain joins TRBV7-9 to TRBJ1-5; TRBD1 matches at 7 bases. The CDR3 has 14 residues. Germline V gene lookup returns CDR1 SEHNR and CDR2 FQNEAQ (reference sequence). The V gene end was trimmed by 5 bases and the J gene end by 1 base; junction bases not matched to a gene: 2. The CDR3 is CASSPTGSNQPQHF. CDR3 nucleotide sequence: TGTGCCAGCAGCCCGACAGGGAGCAATCAGCCCCAGCATTTT. The whole variable domain, remainder taken from reference TRBV7-9 and TRBJ1-5, is DTGVSQNPRHKITKRGQNVTFRCDPISEHNRLYWYRQTLGQGPEFLTYFQNEAQLEKSRLLSDRFSAERPKGSFSTLEIQRTEQGDSAMYLCASSPTGSNQPQHFGDGTRLSIL.

The gene calls are TRBV9 and TRBJ2-1, with 12 bases fitting TRBD2. CDR3 size: 18 residues. Per the germline V gene, CDR1 is SGDLS and CDR2 is YYNGEE. J was trimmed by 4 bases and V by 0 bases; bases with no gene match: 8. The CDR3 coding sequence is TGTGCCAGCAGCGTAGGCCCCCCTCTAGCGGGGGGGTACAATGAGCAGTTCTTC. It codes for CASSVGPPLAGGYNEQFF.

J is TRBJ2-7 and V is TRBV6-6; 10 nucleotides match TRBD1. The germline gives CDR1 MNHNY, CDR2 SVGAGI (reference sequence). Germline trimming cut 4 bases from V and 2 bases from J; bases unmatched to any gene: 8. The CDR3 is 16 residues long. The CDR3 region has the DNA TGTGCCAGCAGTTCAGGGACCGGGACAGGGGCCTACGAGCAGTACTTC. Its protein is CASSSGTGTGAYEQYF.

The chain uses TRBV2 and TRBJ2-7; D gene uncertain. The CDR3 contains 13 residues. Trimming left V 6 bases short and J 5 bases short, with 14 bases between. CDR1 is SNHLY, CDR2 FYNNEI, per germline. CDR3 region: CASSRRGPHEQYF. In DNA, the CDR3 is TGTGCCAGCAGCCGACGAGGCCCCCACGAGCAGTACTTC.

V gene TRBV10-3 combines with J gene TRBJ1-2; TRBD1 agrees at 7 bases. V lost 10 bases to trimming and J lost 8 bases; unmatched junction nucleotides: 19. The CDR3 has 15 amino acids. Germline V gene data show CDR1 as ENHRY and CDR2 as SYGVKD. CDR3 region: CASALTGDGNKGYTF. The CDR3 DNA follows: TGTGCCAGCGCCCTTACAGGGGATGGGAATAAGGGCTACACCTTC.